Below are 2 T cell receptor beta chains sequenced from a single sample in a study of blood T cell repertoires in COVID-19. The method was immunoSEQ multiplex PCR; TCRdb's version includes in-frame clones alone and lacks a portion of them. This repertoire shows a few hundred thousand clones, 70% to 90% found once; its top ten account for less than 15%. Sample: peripheral blood. The receptor source for this set is a woman between 18 and 29 years old who had recovered from COVID-19.

The chain combines TRBV7-3 with TRBJ2-7, with 13 bases fitting TRBD2. V was pared by 2 bases and J by 2 bases, with 9 bases of the junction left unmatched. Per germline, CDR1 SGHTA and CDR2 FQGTGA. CDR3 length: 18 amino acids. The CDR3 is CASSLGSGLAGAAYEQYF. CDR3 sequence (DNA): TGTGCCAGCAGCTTAGGGAGTGGACTAGCGGGAGCGGCCTACGAGCAGTACTTC.

The rearrangement joins TRBV12-3 or TRBV12-4 to TRBJ1-1; TRBD1 matches at 8 bases. The CDR3 spans 12 residues. Germline trimming cut 6 bases from V and 6 bases from J; bases unmatched to any gene: 3. The CDR3 loop is CASRLQGAEAFF. The DNA for the CDR3 is TGTGCCAGCAGGTTACAGGGGGCTGAAGCTTTCTTT.